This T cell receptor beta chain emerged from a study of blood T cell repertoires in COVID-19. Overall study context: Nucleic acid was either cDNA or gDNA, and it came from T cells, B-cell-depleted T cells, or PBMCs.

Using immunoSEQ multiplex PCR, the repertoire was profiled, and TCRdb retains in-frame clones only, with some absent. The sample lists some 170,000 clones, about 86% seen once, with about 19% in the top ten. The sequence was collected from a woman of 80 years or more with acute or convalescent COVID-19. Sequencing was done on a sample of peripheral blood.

The DNA of the CDR3 is TGTGCCAGCCACCAATTAGCGGGGACCCCAGATACGCAGTATTTT. It is translated as CASHQLAGTPDTQYF. V usage is TRBV6-5 and J usage is TRBJ2-3, with 8 bases lining up with TRBD2. This CDR3 has 15 residues. Germline V lookup: CDR1 MNHEY, CDR2 SVGAGI. V gave up 8 bases and J gave up 4 bases; unmatched junction bases: 11.